This T cell receptor (beta chain) is drawn from a study of spatial heterogeneity in lung cancer. TCRdb ran MiXCR on the 5' RACE reads and lists one entry per CDR3 protein. The data hold 3,000 to 4,000 distinct CDR3 sequences, with approximately 2.7% observed a single time. This clonotype is medium-sized in the sample. Sample time point: sample taken at primary tumor resection. Samples were donated by 72 untreated early-stage non-small cell lung cancer patients. Germline V gene sequence: CDR1 SGHNT, CDR2 YYREEE (reference sequence). The CDR3 sequence is 14 residues long. Trimming took 4 bases from V and 0 from J, leaving 7 bases between them.

The sample in question was normal lung tissue next to the tumor, obtained at surgery. V is TRBV5-4 and J is TRBJ1-4; the D is unclear. The sequence was collected from a female donor with early-stage non-small cell lung cancer. CDR3 sequence reads: CASSSTATNEKLFF. Here the CDR3 DNA reads TGTGCCAGCAGCAGTACTGCAACTAATGAAAAACTGTTTTTT.